These 18 T cell receptor beta chains came from one sample sequenced in a study of identical twins. TCRdb itself ran the 5' RACE reads through MiXCR, one entry per CDR3 protein. The data contain fewer than 550,000 distinct CDR3 sequences, approximately 14% of them seen just once; the ten biggest clones take up approximately 0.98%. These data were also reused for a study on yellow fever vaccine responses in identical twins.

The sample was CD4+ T cells sorted from blood. The source of these receptors is a woman aged 18-29 years in good health.

J is TRBJ2-5 and V is TRBV6-5, with 9 bases aligning to TRBD2. Germline values: CDR1 MNHEY, CDR2 SVGAGI. With 2 bases clipped from V and 5 bases from J, the junction kept 9 bases outside the gene matches. The CDR3 totals 16 residues. CDR3 region: CASSYRRGGGAETQYF. CDR3 bases: TGTGCCAGCAGTTACCGGCGGGGGGGGGGTGCTGAGACCCAGTACTTC.

This clonotype has just a few counts. The chain employs TRBV5-1 and TRBJ2-5; TRBD1 matches at 9 bases. The CDR3 totals 15 residues. V lost 4 bases to trimming and J lost 5 bases; unmatched junction nucleotides: 9. From germline, CDR1 is SGHRS and CDR2 YFSETQ. The CDR3 sequence: CASSLGQGTLETQYF. The CDR3 coding sequence is TGCGCCAGCAGCCTAGGACAGGGGACGTTGGAGACCCAGTACTTC.

V usage is TRBV6-2 or TRBV6-3 and J usage is TRBJ2-1; 8 bases fit TRBD1. The V and J ends lost 7 bases and 3 bases, in that order; junction bases with no gene match: 8. The CDR3 has 15 residues. Germline V gene sequence: CDR1 MNHEY, CDR2 SVGEGT. CDR3 protein: CASTFPGQVYNEQFF. DNA of the CDR3: TGTGCCAGCACCTTCCCGGGACAGGTCTACAATGAGCAGTTCTTC.

The V and J genes are TRBV2 and TRBJ2-7, with 7 bases aligning to TRBD1. This CDR3 is 15 amino acids long. V was pared by 6 bases and J by 2 bases, with 10 bases of the junction left unmatched. Looked up from germline, CDR1 is SNHLY and CDR2 is FYNNEI. In DNA form, the CDR3 reads TGTGCCAGCAGCATAGACAGGGTGGGGACCTACGAGCAGTACTTC. It encodes CASSIDRVGTYEQYF.

J is TRBJ2-2 and V is TRBV5-5, with D possibly matching TRBD2 (7 bases). Germline values: CDR1 SGHKS, CDR2 YYEKEE (reference sequence). The V and J ends lost 0 bases and 5 bases respectively, with 11 bases between them. The length of the CDR3 is 15 residues. CDR3 region: CASSLGGGWTGELFF. The DNA for the CDR3 is TGTGCCAGCAGCTTGGGCGGGGGCTGGACCGGGGAGCTGTTTTTT.

This clonotype came up once. The chain carries TRBV4-2 and TRBJ2-5; perhaps TRBD1 as D (5 bases). The CDR3 totals 17 residues. Per germline, CDR1 LGHNA and CDR2 YNFKEQ. Trimming removed 0 bases at V and 5 bases at J, with 19 bases between. CDR3 nucleotide sequence: TGTGCCAGCAGCCAAGATGGGGCCCAGCTTTCCGGGGAGACCCAGTACTTC. This encodes CASSQDGAQLSGETQYF.

The V gene is TRBV20-1, the J gene TRBJ1-1, with D unresolved. The germline V gene has CDR1 DFQATT and CDR2 SNEGSKA (reference sequence). The V gene lost 6 bases and the J gene lost 0 bases, with 11 bases spanning the gap. This CDR3 is 13 amino acids long. The CDR3 coding sequence is TGCAGTGCACACCATCTTATGAACACTGAAGCTTTCTTT. It encodes CSAHHLMNTEAFF.

The chain joins TRBV28 to TRBJ2-1; 7 positions match TRBD1. J gave up 3 bases and V 5 bases, and 10 bases lay outside the gene matches. Germline lookup yields CDR1 MDHEN and CDR2 SYDVKM. This CDR3 spans 16 amino acids. CDR3 amino acids: CASSDMTGRDYNEQFF. DNA for the CDR3: TGTGCCAGCAGTGACATGACAGGGCGAGACTACAATGAGCAGTTCTTC.

The chain combines TRBV2 with TRBJ2-7; no firm D call. Germline V gene data show CDR1 as SNHLY and CDR2 as FYNNEI. Trimming stripped 5 bases from V and 6 bases from J, with 8 bases between. The CDR3 spans 11 residues. Here the CDR3 reads CASSQLPEQYF. The CDR3 DNA reads as TGTGCCAGCAGTCAGCTCCCCGAGCAGTACTTC. The full variable domain, in which reference TRBV2 and TRBJ2-7 provide the parts outside the CDR3, is EPEVTQTPSHQVTQMGQEVILRCVPISNHLYFYWYRQILGQKVEFLVSFYNNEISEKSEIFDDQFSVERPDGSNFTLKIRSTKLEDSAMYFCASSQLPEQYFGPGTRLTVT.

This clonotype was recorded at least ten times. This sequence joins TRBV7-2 and TRBJ1-6; TRBD1 might be the D (5 bases). Germline CDR1 and CDR2: SGHTA and FQGNSA. V was shortened by 3 bases and J by 6 bases, with 9 bases between the two germline ends. The CDR3 covers 14 residues. CDR3 sequence: CASSLLTANSPLHF. The CDR3, as DNA: TGTGCCAGCAGCTTGTTGACAGCTAATTCACCCCTCCACTTT. The complete variable domain, with remaining parts taken from reference TRBV7-2 and TRBJ1-6, reads GAGVSQSPSNKVTEKGKDVELRCDPISGHTALYWYRQSLGQGLEFLIYFQGNSAPDKSGLPSDRFSAERTGGSVSTLTIQRTQQEDSAVYLCASSLLTANSPLHFGNGTRLTVT.

The CDR3 is CASSPKVEQYF. In DNA, the CDR3 is TGTGCCAGCAGCCCCAAGGTCGAGCAGTACTTC. The rearrangement uses TRBV7-2 and TRBJ2-7; no definite D call. Germline V gene lookup returns CDR1 SGHTA and CDR2 FQGNSA. The CDR3 is made up of 11 amino acids. Between the trimmed V and J ends, which lost 5 bases and 6 bases, there was a span of 8 bases.

This clonotype was counted at least ten times. A read error may produce the germline difference seen at one junction end. The chain has TRBV5-1 and TRBJ2-7, with 7 bases fitting TRBD2. The CDR3 spans 15 residues. Looked up from germline, CDR1 is SGHRS and CDR2 is YFSETQ. CDR3 in DNA: TGCGCCAGCAGCTTGGGGACTAGTTTCTCCCACGAGCAGTACTTC. Its protein product is CASSLGTSFSHEQYF.

There are a few counts of this clonotype. The chain is built from TRBV5-1 and TRBJ2-2; unclear D gene. Germline V gene data show CDR1 as SGHRS and CDR2 as YFSETQ. V was trimmed by 5 bases and J by 2 bases, leaving 19 bases between them. CDR3 length: 17 residues. The CDR3 sequence: CASSNSQSSLNTGELFF. The CDR3 DNA follows: TGCGCCAGCAGTAATAGCCAGAGTTCTCTAAACACCGGGGAGCTGTTTTTT.

In its sample, this clonotype was seen a few times. The chain employs TRBV12-3 or TRBV12-4 and TRBJ2-7; 7 bases align to TRBD1. This CDR3 is 14 amino acids long. After removal of 5 bases from V and 1 base from J, the junction contained 5 bases not matched to a gene. CDR3 DNA sequence: TGTGCCAGCAGTCCGGGACAGAAATCCTACGAGCAGTACTTC. Encoded protein: CASSPGQKSYEQYF.

This clonotype was detected a few times. J is TRBJ2-5 and V is TRBV3-1; D ambiguous. V dropped 3 bases and J dropped 7 bases, with 6 bases sitting between them. Looked up from germline, CDR1 is LGHDT and CDR2 is YNNKEL (reference sequence). CDR3 length equals 11 residues. CDR3 nucleotides: TGTGCCAGCAGCCATGAGAGGACCCAGTACTTC. Translation: CASSHERTQYF.

This chain joins TRBV6-1 and TRBJ2-5; a weak D match, TRBD1 (6 bases). From germline, CDR1 is MNHNS and CDR2 SASEGT. The CDR3 is 14 amino acids. V gave up 2 bases and J gave up 9 bases, with 16 bases separating them. The CDR3 spells CASSEWGPRRAQYF. The CDR3 coding sequence is TGTGCCAGCAGTGAATGGGGGCCAAGAAGGGCCCAGTACTTC.

In this sample, this clonotype turned up a few times. The gene calls are TRBV3-1 and TRBJ2-3; D may be TRBD2 (5 bases). The ends were cut back, 1 base at V and 1 base at J, with 12 bases in the middle. Germline V gene data show CDR1 as LGHDT and CDR2 as YNNKEL (reference sequence). The CDR3 loop spans 16 amino acids. The CDR3 nucleotides are TGTGCCAGCAGCCAAGCTAGCCCCAAGGGCACAGATACGCAGTATTTT. The encoded protein is CASSQASPKGTDTQYF.

This clonotype was observed many times. The chain is built from TRBV4-3 and TRBJ1-6; possibly TRBD1 for D (5 bases). V shed 0 bases and J shed 8 bases, with 23 bases lying between them. Germline CDR1 reads LGHNA; CDR2 reads YSLEER. The CDR3 sequence is 19 residues long. CDR3 in amino acids: CASSQDHTGVSYLDSPLHF. Written as DNA, the CDR3 is TGCGCCAGCAGCCAAGATCACACAGGAGTATCTTATCTTGATTCACCCCTCCACTTT.